What follows is one T cell receptor beta chain and its context. V lost 0 bases and J lost 4, with 1 base in between. The CDR3 is 12 residues long. CDR1 LGHNT and CDR2 FRNRAP come from the germline V gene. TCRdb called the RACE reads again in MiXCR, with one record for every CDR3 protein. Seen here are about 400,000 distinct CDR3 sequences, about 6% observed once, and the top ten hold approximately 5.4%. Time point in this sample: patch test 2, 6 weeks after DPC sensitization. Treatment specified: therapeutic diphenylcyclopropenone sensitization with weekly scalp DPC. This sample is part of a study of human T cells and chemical hapten exposure.

The origin of this receptor is a woman between 18 and 29 years old with alopecia areata. Some clones in this sample may be carry-over from other donors' samples. The J gene is TRBJ1-5, the V gene TRBV12-5; D ambiguous. The sample was whole blood, taken in connection with sensitization to the hapten diphenylcyclopropenone (DPC). The CDR3 DNA follows: TGTGCTAGTGGTTTGGTTAATCAGCCCCAGCATTTT. It translates to CASGLVNQPQHF.